The clone carrying this T cell receptor beta chain was counted a single time. The CDR3 sequence is 15 residues long. Germline CDR1 and CDR2: SGHDN and FVKESK. The V gene lost 0 bases and the J gene lost 8 bases, with 16 bases spanning the gap. This entry comes from a study of blood T cell repertoires in COVID-19. Turning to the study itself: Spain, Italy and the United States supplied samples that represented acute and convalescent COVID-19. T cells, B-cell-depleted T cells, or PBMCs supplied cDNA or gDNA.

In the original processing: Cell counts per sample came from amplifying reference gene primers. Profiled with immunoSEQ multiplex PCR; TCRdb holds only in-frame clones, not every one. D and trimming were read from the DNA, whereas the V and J calls and clone size are those reported in that table. Here the sample spans 150,000 to 200,000 clones, roughly nine tenths being singletons. The V gene is TRBV14, the J gene TRBJ1-2, with D uncertain. The origin of this receptor is a man aged 60 to 75 with active or convalescent COVID-19. The sequenced sample consisted of peripheral blood. The CDR3 loop is CASSQESRALRGYTF. The CDR3 bases are TGTGCCAGCAGCCAAGAATCGCGGGCCTTGCGAGGCTACACCTTC.